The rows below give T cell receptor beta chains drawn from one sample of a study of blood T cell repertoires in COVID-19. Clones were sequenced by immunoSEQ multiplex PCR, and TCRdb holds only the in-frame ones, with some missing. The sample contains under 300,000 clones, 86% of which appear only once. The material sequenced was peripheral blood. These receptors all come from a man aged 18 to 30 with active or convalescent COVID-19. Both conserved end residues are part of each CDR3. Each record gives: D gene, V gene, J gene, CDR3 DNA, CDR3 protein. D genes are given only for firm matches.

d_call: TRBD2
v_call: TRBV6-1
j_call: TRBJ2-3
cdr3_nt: TGTGCCAGCAGTGAAGTAGCGGGTGCTAGCACAGATACGCAGTATTTT
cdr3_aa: CASSEVAGASTDTQYF

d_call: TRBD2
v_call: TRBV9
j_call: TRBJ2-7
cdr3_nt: TGTGCCAGCAGCGTAGGACTAGCCATCTACGAGCAGTACTTC
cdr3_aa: CASSVGLAIYEQYF

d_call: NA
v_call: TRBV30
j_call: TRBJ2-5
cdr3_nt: TGTGCCTGGAGTTTCCCCGGAGCCCAGTACTTC
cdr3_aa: CAWSFPGAQYF

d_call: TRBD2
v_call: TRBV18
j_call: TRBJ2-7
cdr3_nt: TGTGCCAGCTCGCTTCTAGCGGGAGGGGAAGAGCAGTACTTC
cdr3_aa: CASSLLAGGEEQYF

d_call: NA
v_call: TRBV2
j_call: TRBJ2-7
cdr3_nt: TGTGCCAGCAGGTATGCCTACGAGCAGTACTTC
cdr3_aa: CASRYAYEQYF

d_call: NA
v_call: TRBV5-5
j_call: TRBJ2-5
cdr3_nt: TGTGCCAGCAGCTTTTTTCCGGCGGGGGAGACCCAGTACTTC
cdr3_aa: CASSFFPAGETQYF

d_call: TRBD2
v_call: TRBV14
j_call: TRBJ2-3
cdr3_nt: TGTGCCAGCAGTCCCCTAGCGGGAAGCCCAGATACGCAGTATTTT
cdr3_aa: CASSPLAGSPDTQYF

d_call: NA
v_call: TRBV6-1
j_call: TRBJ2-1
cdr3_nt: TGTGCCAGCAGTGAAACTCCCCAGTCGGGTGATGAGCAGTTCTTC
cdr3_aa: CASSETPQSGDEQFF

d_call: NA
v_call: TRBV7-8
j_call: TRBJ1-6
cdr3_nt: TGTGCCAGCAGCTTACTAGGGGGCTCCTATAATTCACCCCTCCACTTT
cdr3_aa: CASSLLGGSYNSPLHF

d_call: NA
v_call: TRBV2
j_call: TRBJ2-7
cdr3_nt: TGTGCCAGCAAGGTCGGCCCTGTCGCAGGATTGTACTTC
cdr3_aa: CASKVGPVAGLYF

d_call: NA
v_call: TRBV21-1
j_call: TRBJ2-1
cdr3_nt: TGTGCCAGCAACTCCTCCAGGGTACCCTACAATGAGCAGTTCTTC
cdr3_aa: CASNSSRVPYNEQFF